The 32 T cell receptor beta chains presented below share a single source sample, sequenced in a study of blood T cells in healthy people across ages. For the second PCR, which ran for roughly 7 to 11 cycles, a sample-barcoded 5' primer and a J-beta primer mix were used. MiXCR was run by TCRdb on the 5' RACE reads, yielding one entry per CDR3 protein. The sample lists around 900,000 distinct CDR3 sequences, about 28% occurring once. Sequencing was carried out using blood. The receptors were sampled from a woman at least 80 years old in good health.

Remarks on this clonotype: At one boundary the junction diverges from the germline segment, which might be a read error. The DNA of the CDR3 is TGTGCCAGCAGCCAAGTGGGCTATGACTACACCTTC. Protein: CASSQVGYDYTF. This chain uses TRBV3-1 with TRBJ1-2; D ambiguous. Germline V gene lookup returns CDR1 LGHDT and CDR2 YNNKEL (reference sequence). This CDR3 spans 12 amino acids.

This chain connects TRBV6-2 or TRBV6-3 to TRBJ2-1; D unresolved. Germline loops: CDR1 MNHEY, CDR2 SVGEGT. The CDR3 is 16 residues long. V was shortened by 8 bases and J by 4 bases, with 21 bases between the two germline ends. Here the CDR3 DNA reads TGTGCCAGCGGTAAACTAACCTCCGCCAGGTACAATGAGCAGTTCTTC. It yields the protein CASGKLTSARYNEQFF.

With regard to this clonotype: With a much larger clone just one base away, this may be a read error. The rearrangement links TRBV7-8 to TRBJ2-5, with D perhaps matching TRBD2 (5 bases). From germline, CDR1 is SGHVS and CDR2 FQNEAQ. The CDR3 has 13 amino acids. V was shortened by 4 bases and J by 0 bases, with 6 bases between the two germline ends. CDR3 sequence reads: CASSWEYQETQYF. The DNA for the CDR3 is TGTGCCAGCAGCTGGGAGTACCAAGAGACCCAGTACTTC.

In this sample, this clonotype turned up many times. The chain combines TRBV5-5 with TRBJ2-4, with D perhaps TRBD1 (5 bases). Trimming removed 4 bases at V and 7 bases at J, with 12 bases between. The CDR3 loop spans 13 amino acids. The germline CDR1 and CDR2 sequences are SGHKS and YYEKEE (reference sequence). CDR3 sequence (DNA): TGTGCCAGCAGCCTAGGACATGTGAACATTCAGTACTTC. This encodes CASSLGHVNIQYF. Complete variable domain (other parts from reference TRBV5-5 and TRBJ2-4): DAGVTQSPTHLIKTRGQQVTLRCSPISGHKSVSWYQQVLGQGPQFIFQYYEKEERGRGNFPDRFSARQFPNYSSELNVNALLLGDSALYLCASSLGHVNIQYFGAGTRLSVL.

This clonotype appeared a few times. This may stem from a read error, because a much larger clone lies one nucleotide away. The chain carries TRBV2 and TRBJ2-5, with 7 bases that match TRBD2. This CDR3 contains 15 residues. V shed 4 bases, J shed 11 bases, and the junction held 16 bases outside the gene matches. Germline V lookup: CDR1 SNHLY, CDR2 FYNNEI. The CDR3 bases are TGTGCCAGCAGTGGTGGTGGGGGGGACTACAATGAGCAGTACTTC. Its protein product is CASSGGGGDYNEQYF. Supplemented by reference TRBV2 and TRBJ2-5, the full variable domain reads EPEVTQTPSHQVTQMGQEVILRCVPISNHLYFYWYRQILGQKVEFLVSFYNNEISEKSEIFDDQFSVERPDGSNFTLKIRSTKLEDSAMYFCASSGGGGDYNEQYFGPGTRLLVL.

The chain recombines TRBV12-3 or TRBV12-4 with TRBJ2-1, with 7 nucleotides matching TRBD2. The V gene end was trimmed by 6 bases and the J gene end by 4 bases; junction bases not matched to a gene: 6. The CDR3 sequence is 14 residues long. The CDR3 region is CASSLAALYNEQFF. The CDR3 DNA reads TGTGCCAGCAGCCTAGCGGCCCTTTACAATGAGCAGTTCTTC.

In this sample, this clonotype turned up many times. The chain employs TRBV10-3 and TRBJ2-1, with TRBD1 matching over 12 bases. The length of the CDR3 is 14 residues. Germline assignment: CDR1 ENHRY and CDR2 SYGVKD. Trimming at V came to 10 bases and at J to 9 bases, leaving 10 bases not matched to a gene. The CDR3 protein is CATNPGTGGVEQFF. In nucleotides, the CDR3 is TGTGCCACCAACCCCGGGACAGGGGGCGTTGAGCAGTTCTTC.

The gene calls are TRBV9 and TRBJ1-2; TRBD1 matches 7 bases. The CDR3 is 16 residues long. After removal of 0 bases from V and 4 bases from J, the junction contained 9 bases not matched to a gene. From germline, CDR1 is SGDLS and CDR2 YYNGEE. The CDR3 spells CASSVATRDSPYGYTF. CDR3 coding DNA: TGTGCCAGCAGCGTAGCTACCAGGGACAGCCCCTATGGCTACACCTTC.

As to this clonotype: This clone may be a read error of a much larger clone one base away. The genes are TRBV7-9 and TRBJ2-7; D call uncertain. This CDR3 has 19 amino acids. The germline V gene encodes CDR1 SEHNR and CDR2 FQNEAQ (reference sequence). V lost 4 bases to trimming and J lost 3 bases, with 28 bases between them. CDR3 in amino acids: CASSSNVRDLVTTGYEQYF. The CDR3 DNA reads TGTGCCAGCAGCTCGAACGTCAGAGATCTTGTAACGACGGGCTACGAGCAGTACTTC.

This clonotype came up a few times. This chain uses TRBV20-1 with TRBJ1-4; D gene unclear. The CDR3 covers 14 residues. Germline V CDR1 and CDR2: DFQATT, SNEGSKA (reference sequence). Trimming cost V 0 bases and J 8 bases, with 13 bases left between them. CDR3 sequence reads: CSARDPGMREKLFF. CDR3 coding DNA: TGCAGTGCTAGAGATCCGGGGATGCGGGAAAAACTGTTTTTT.

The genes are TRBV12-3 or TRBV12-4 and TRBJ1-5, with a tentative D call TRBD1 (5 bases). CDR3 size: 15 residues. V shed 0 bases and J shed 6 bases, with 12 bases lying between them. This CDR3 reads CASSLAQGWGQPQHF. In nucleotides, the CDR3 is TGTGCCAGCAGTTTAGCTCAGGGATGGGGTCAGCCCCAGCATTTT.

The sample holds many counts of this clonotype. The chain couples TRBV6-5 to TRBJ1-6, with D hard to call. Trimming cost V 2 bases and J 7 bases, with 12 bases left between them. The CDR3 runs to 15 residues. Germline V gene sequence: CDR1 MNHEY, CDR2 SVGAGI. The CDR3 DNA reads TGTGCCAGCAGTTACGAGGGCCGAGGGAATTCACCCCTCCACTTT. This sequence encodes CASSYEGRGNSPLHF.

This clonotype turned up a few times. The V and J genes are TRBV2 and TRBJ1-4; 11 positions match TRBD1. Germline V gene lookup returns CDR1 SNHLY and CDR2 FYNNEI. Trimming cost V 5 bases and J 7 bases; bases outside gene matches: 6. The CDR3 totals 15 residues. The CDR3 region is CASSLDRGLGEKLFF. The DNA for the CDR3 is TGTGCCAGCAGTCTGGACAGGGGGCTCGGTGAAAAACTGTTTTTT.

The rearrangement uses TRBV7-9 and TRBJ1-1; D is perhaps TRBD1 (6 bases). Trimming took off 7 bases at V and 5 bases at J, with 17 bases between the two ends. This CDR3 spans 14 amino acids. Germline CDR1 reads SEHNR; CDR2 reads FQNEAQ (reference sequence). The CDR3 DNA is TGTGCCAGCACCATGCCTGGGGGCAGGACTGAAGCTTTCTTT. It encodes CASTMPGGRTEAFF.

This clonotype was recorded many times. This chain's CDR3 is CSAGGTGVLETQYF. CDR3 sequence (DNA): TGCAGTGCTGGTGGGACAGGGGTTCTAGAGACCCAGTACTTC. V gene TRBV20-1 combines with J gene TRBJ2-5; 10 bases agree with TRBD1. The germline gives CDR1 DFQATT, CDR2 SNEGSKA (reference sequence). The V segment lost 5 bases and the J segment 4 bases; nucleotides outside the gene matches: 7. This CDR3 spans 14 amino acids.

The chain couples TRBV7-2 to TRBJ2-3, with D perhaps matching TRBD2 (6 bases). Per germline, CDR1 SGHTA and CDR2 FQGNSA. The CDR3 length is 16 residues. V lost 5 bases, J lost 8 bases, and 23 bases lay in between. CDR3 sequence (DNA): TGTGCCAGCAGCGCAATCGGGACCCAATGGGAGGCTACGCAGTATTTT. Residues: CASSAIGTQWEATQYF.

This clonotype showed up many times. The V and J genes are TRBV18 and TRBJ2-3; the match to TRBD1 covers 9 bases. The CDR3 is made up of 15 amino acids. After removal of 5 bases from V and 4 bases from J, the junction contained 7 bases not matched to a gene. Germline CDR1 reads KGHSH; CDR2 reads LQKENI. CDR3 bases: TGTGCCAGCTCATCCCGGACAGGGGAAGCAGATACGCAGTATTTT. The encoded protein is CASSSRTGEADTQYF.

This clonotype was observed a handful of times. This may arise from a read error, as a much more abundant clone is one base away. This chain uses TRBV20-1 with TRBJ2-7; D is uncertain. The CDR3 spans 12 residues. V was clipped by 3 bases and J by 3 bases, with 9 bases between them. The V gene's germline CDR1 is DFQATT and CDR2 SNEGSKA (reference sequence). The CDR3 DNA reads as TGCAGTGCTAGGGGCTCGCACTACGAGCAGTACTTC. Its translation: CSARGSHYEQYF.

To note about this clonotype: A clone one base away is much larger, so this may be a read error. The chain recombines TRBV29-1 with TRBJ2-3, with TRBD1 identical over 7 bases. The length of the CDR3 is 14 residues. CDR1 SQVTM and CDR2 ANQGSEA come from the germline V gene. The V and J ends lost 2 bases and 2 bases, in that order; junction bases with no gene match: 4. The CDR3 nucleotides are TGCAGCGTTGAACAGGGGGTGAACACAGATACGCAGTATTTT. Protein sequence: CSVEQGVNTDTQYF.

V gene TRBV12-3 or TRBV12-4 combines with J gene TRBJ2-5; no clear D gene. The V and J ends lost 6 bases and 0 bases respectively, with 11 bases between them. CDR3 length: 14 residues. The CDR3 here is CASSSTPYQETQYF. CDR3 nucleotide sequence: TGTGCCAGCAGCTCGACTCCTTACCAAGAGACCCAGTACTTC.

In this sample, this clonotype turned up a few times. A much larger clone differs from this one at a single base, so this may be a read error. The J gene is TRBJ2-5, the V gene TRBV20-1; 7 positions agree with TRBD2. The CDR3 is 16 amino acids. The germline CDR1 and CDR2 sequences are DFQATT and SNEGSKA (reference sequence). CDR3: CSARPVTSARQEAQYF. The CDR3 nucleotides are TGCAGTGCTAGACCGGTTACTAGCGCCAGACAAGAGGCCCAGTACTTC.

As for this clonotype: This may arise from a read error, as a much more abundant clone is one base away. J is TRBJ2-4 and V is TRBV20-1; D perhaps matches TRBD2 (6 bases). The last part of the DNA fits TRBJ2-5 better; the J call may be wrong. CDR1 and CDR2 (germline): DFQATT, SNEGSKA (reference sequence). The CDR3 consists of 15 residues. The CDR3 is CNATRGAQAGETQYF. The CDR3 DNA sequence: TGCAATGCTACTCGGGGAGCTCAGGCGGGGGAGACCCAGTACTTC.

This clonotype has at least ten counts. The CDR3 DNA sequence: TGTGCCAGCAGAGCGACAAACACAGATACGCAGTATTTT. Residues: CASRATNTDTQYF. The chain couples TRBV6-5 to TRBJ2-3; D unclear. CDR3 length: 13 residues. Germline-derived CDR1 and CDR2 are MNHEY and SVGAGI. The germline V and J ends were trimmed by 6 bases and 2 bases, with 9 bases remaining between them.

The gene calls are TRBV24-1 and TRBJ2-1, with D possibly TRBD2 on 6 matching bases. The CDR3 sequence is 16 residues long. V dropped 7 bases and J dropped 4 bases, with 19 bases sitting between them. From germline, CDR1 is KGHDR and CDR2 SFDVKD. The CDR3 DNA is TGTGCCACCAGCAACAGTCCGGGACGGGGGTACAATGAGCAGTTCTTC. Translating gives CATSNSPGRGYNEQFF.

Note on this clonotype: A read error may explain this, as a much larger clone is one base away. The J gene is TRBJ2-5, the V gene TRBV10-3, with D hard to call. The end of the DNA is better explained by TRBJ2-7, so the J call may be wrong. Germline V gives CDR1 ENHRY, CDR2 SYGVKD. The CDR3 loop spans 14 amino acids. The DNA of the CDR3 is TGTGCCATCAGTGAGTCGACTCGGGCCAACGAGCAGTACTTC. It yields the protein CAISESTRANEQYF.

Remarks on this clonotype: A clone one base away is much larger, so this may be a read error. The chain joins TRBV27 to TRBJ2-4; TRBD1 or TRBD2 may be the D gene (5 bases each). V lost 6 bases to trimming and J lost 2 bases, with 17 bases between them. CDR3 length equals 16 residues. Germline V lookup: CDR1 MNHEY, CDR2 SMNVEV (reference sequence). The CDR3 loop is CASRLDSPLTKNIQYF. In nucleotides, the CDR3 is TGTGCCAGCAGACTAGACAGCCCCTTAACCAAAAACATTCAGTACTTC.

The CDR3 region has the DNA TGTGCCAGCAGCTCTTACGGTACGACCTACGAGCAGTACTTC. It specifies CASSSYGTTYEQYF. V and J are TRBV5-6 and TRBJ2-7; D not resolved. V gave up 3 bases and J gave up 2 bases, with 12 bases separating them. Germline V gene sequence: CDR1 SGHDT, CDR2 YYEEEE. The CDR3 sequence is 14 residues long.

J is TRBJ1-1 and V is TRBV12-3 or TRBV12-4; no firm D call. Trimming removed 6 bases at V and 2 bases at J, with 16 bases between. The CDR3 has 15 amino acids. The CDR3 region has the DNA TGTGCCAGCAGCGATAGACGGAGGCCAAACACTGAAGCTTTCTTT. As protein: CASSDRRRPNTEAFF.

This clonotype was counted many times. DNA for the CDR3: TGTGCCAGCAGTGAGGGAGTAGCCAAAAACATTCAGTACTTC. Translating it yields CASSEGVAKNIQYF. V is TRBV11-3 and J is TRBJ2-4, with D possibly being TRBD2 (5 bases). The CDR3 is 14 residues long. V shed 6 bases and J shed 0 bases, with 9 bases lying between them. Germline V CDR1 and CDR2: SGHNT, YENEEA.

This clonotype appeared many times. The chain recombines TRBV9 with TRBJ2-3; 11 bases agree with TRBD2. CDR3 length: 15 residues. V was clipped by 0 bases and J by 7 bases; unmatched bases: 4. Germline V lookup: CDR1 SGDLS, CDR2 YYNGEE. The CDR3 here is CASSVGLAGRYTQYF. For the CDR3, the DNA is TGTGCCAGCAGCGTAGGACTAGCGGGGAGATATACGCAGTATTTT.

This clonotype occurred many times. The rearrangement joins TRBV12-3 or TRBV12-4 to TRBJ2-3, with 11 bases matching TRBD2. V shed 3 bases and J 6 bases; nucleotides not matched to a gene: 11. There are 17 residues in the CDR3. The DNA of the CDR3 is TGTGCCAGCAGTTTCCCTACCGGGACTAGCGGTTCCGATACGCAGTATTTT. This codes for CASSFPTGTSGSDTQYF.

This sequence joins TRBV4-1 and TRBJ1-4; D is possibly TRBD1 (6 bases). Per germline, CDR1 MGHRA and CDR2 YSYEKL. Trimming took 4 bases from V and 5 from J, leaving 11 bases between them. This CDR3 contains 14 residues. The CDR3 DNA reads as TGCGCCAGCAGCCCTTGGACAGTGAATGAAAAACTGTTTTTT. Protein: CASSPWTVNEKLFF.